This note documents a single T cell receptor (beta chain) sequence. The length of the CDR3 is 18 residues. The junction had 13 bases not matched to a gene; V was cut back by 6 bases and J by 0 bases. Germline CDR1 reads LNHDA; CDR2 reads SQIVND (reference sequence). Original data processing: Using reference gene primer amplification, nucleated cell counts were estimated. The protocol was immunoSEQ multiplex PCR, while the TCRdb copy is restricted to in-frame clones and leaves out a portion. That table supplies the V and J calls and clone size; D and trimming were determined from the DNA. The sample lists 150,000 or so clones; 85% to 90% were seen once. The data stem from a study of blood T cell repertoires in COVID-19. At the level of the study: Nucleic acid was either cDNA or gDNA, and it came from T cells, B-cell-depleted T cells, or PBMCs.

The chain joins TRBV19 to TRBJ1-4, with 7 positions matching TRBD1. Sequencing input: peripheral blood. The source of this sequence is a man older than 75 with acute or convalescent COVID-19. CDR3 in amino acids: CASSQLTGALSTNEKLFF. The CDR3 bases are TGTGCCAGTAGCCAACTCACAGGGGCCCTATCAACTAATGAAAAACTGTTTTTT.